This paragraph reports one T cell receptor (beta chain). Its matching antigen is unknown. The CDR3 is 15 amino acids. Unmatched junction bases numbered 6, after V lost 2 bases and J lost 9 bases. Germline loops: CDR1 KGHSY, CDR2 FQNENV. The sample comes from a study of cytomegalovirus exposure and HLA in healthy donors. Study-level points and caveats: For most subjects, TCR beta sequences were reported to predict HLA-A and HLA-B alleles with accuracy. What a later analysis reportedly showed was that an Asian-associated ancestry cluster had fewer N-insertions than the approximately 720-donor mean. In an earlier analysis, in about 530 donors, most V segments appeared productive either ~90% or ~30% of the time. The analysis excluded some indistinguishable V segments, including TRBV6-2 and TRBV6-3.

PCR amplification relied on 60 Vbeta primers (plus 13 Jbeta primers). Profiling relied on immunoSEQ multiplex PCR, and the TCRdb table lists in-frame clones only, not all of them. The sample includes roughly 120,000 clones, around 78% of them seen just once. This TCR was recovered from a man between 60 and 70 years old in good health and CMV-seropositive. V is TRBV16 and J is TRBJ1-6; 8 bases map to TRBD1. The specimen was PBMCs. Here the CDR3 DNA reads TGTGCCAGCAGCCAAGGACAGGGCGTAGCTTCACCCCTCCACTTT. Amino acid sequence: CASSQGQGVASPLHF. Complete variable domain (other parts from reference TRBV16 and TRBJ1-6): GEEVAQTPKHLVRGEGQKAKLYCAPIKGHSYVFWYQQVLKNEFKFLISFQNENVFDETGMPKERFSAKCLPNSPCSLEIQATKLEDSAVYFCASSQGQGVASPLHFGNGTRLTVT.